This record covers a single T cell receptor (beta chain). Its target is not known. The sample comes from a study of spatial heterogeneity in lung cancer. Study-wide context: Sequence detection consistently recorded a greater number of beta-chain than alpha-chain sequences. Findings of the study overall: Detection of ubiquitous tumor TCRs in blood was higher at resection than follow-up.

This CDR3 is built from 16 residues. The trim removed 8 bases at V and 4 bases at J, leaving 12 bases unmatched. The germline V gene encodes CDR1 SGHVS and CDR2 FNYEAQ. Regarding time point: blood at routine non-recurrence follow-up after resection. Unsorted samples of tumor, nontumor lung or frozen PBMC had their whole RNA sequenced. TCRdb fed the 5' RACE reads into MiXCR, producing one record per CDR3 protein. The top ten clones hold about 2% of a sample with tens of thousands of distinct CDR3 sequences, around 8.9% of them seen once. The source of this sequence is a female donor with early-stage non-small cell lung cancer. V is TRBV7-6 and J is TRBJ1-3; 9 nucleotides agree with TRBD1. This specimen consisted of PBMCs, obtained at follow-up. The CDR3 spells CASVGTGKKLGNTIYF. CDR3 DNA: TGTGCCAGCGTGGGGACAGGGAAAAAACTCGGAAACACCATATATTTT.